A single sample gave rise to the 27 T cell receptor beta chains below, sequenced in a study of identical twins. Via MiXCR, TCRdb re-called the 5' RACE reads, giving one row per CDR3 protein. The profile covers about 810,000 distinct CDR3 sequences, with roughly 12% appearing a single time and around 1.5% taken by the ten largest. A further study also used this sample, focusing on yellow fever vaccine responses in identical twins.

The sequencing sample was made of PBMCs. These TCRs come from a woman between 18 and 30 years old in good health.

This clonotype was counted a few times. The chain joins TRBV6-1 to TRBJ1-6; 11 nucleotides align to TRBD1. The germline V gene has CDR1 MNHNS and CDR2 SASEGT. The CDR3 totals 15 residues. The ends lost 8 bases at V and 9 bases at J; junction bases unmatched: 9. The CDR3 is CASLSRDRGGSPLHF. The CDR3 DNA is TGTGCCAGCTTGTCCCGGGACAGGGGGGGTTCACCCCTCCACTTT.

This clonotype was seen many times. The chain joins TRBV4-1 to TRBJ2-7; D call uncertain. The CDR3 runs to 13 residues. V gave up 0 bases and J gave up 4 bases, with 7 bases separating them. The germline V gene has CDR1 MGHRA and CDR2 YSYEKL. The CDR3 DNA reads TGCGCCAGCAGCCAAGAGATGGGGTACGAGCAGTACGTC. Amino acids: CASSQEMGYEQYV.

The chain uses TRBV2 and TRBJ2-5; 7 nucleotides match TRBD1. CDR3 size: 13 residues. Germline CDR1 and CDR2: SNHLY and FYNNEI. V shed 6 bases and J 5 bases; nucleotides not matched to a gene: 6. The CDR3 sequence: CASRPTGVETQYF. In nucleotides, the CDR3 is TGTGCCAGCAGACCTACAGGGGTCGAGACCCAGTACTTC. The full variable domain, in which reference TRBV2 and TRBJ2-5 provide the parts outside the CDR3, is EPEVTQTPSHQVTQMGQEVILRCVPISNHLYFYWYRQILGQKVEFLVSFYNNEISEKSEIFDDQFSVERPDGSNFTLKIRSTKLEDSAMYFCASRPTGVETQYFGPGTRLLVL.

This clonotype was recorded a few times. The chain joins TRBV5-1 to TRBJ2-1; D gene unclear. This CDR3 region has 13 residues. Germline V lookup: CDR1 SGHRS, CDR2 YFSETQ. V lost 1 base, J lost 6 bases, and 8 bases lay in between. CDR3 nucleotide sequence: TGCGCCAGCAGCTTGAGTGGGATCAATGAGCAGTTCTTC. Protein sequence: CASSLSGINEQFF.

In its sample, this clonotype was seen many times. The chain couples TRBV15 to TRBJ2-2; a possible D gene is TRBD1 (6 bases). The CDR3 has 16 amino acids. V dropped 1 base and J dropped 4 bases, with 13 bases sitting between them. Germline CDR1 LNHNV, CDR2 YYDKDF (reference sequence). CDR3 region: CATSRVEAGVTGELFF. The CDR3 DNA follows: TGTGCCACCAGCAGAGTGGAGGCAGGGGTCACCGGGGAGCTGTTTTTT.

This clonotype was counted many times. The rearrangement links TRBV29-1 to TRBJ2-5, with no clear D. V lost 4 bases and J lost 5, with 14 bases in between. Germline assignment: CDR1 SQVTM and CDR2 ANQGSEA. CDR3 length: 13 residues. The chain's CDR3 is CSVAWPTQETQYF. CDR3 DNA sequence: TGCAGCGTTGCATGGCCTACGCAGGAGACCCAGTACTTC.

The sample holds a few counts of this clonotype. The chain couples TRBV25-1 to TRBJ2-1, with D possibly TRBD1 on 6 matching bases. The CDR3 spans 15 residues. Trimming shortened V by 1 base and J by 5 bases, and 12 bases separated the two germline ends. In germline, CDR1 is MGHDK, CDR2 SYGVNS. CDR3 region: CASSELRDIHNEQFF. The DNA for the CDR3 is TGTGCCAGCAGTGAATTGAGGGACATCCACAATGAGCAGTTCTTC.

This clonotype was recorded a few times. This chain connects TRBV28 to TRBJ2-7; the match to TRBD1 covers 7 bases. V shed 7 bases and J 0 bases; nucleotides not matched to a gene: 3. Germline assignment: CDR1 MDHEN and CDR2 SYDVKM. The CDR3 has 13 residues. This CDR3 reads CASNPGGSYEQYV. CDR3 in DNA: TGTGCCAGCAACCCAGGGGGCTCCTACGAGCAGTACGTC.

This clonotype has ten or more counts. The V gene is TRBV5-1, the J gene TRBJ1-6; no clear D. V was cut by 0 bases and J by 0 bases, with 7 bases left in between. Germline V gives CDR1 SGHRS, CDR2 YFSETQ. The CDR3 is 16 residues long. The CDR3: CASSLEGASYNSPLHF. CDR3 DNA sequence: TGCGCCAGCAGCTTGGAGGGTGCCTCCTATAATTCACCCCTCCACTTT.

This clonotype has more than one count but fewer than ten. The chain uses TRBV28 and TRBJ2-3; 7 nucleotides align to TRBD1. Germline trimming cut 7 bases from V and 2 bases from J; bases unmatched to any gene: 6. The length of the CDR3 is 14 residues. Per the germline V gene, CDR1 is MDHEN and CDR2 is SYDVKM. In nucleotides, the CDR3 is TGTGCCAGCAATCGGGACAGAGCCACAGATACGCAGTATTTT. Its translation is CASNRDRATDTQYF.

This clonotype has only a few counts. V and J are TRBV5-1 and TRBJ2-1, with unresolved D. The V end lost 0 bases, the J end lost 0 bases, and 7 bases lay between the germline ends. Germline CDR1 is SGHRS and CDR2 is YFSETQ. The CDR3 contains 15 residues. The CDR3 DNA follows: TGCGCCAGCAGCTTGGGGGTTCCCTCCTACAATGAGCAGTTCTTC. Amino acid sequence: CASSLGVPSYNEQFF.

The chain joins TRBV20-1 to TRBJ2-1, with D tentatively TRBD1 (6 bases). The CDR3 consists of 17 residues. V was trimmed by 3 bases and J by 8 bases, leaving 26 bases between them. Germline assignment: CDR1 DFQATT and CDR2 SNEGSKA (reference sequence). This CDR3 is CSASYDRMTVSGDEQFF. CDR3 in DNA: TGCAGTGCTAGTTACGACAGGATGACGGTCTCGGGCGATGAGCAGTTCTTC.

The rearrangement links TRBV5-1 to TRBJ1-4, with D possibly TRBD1 on 5 matching bases. This CDR3 has 14 residues. The germline V gene has CDR1 SGHRS and CDR2 YFSETQ. V dropped 5 bases and J dropped 4 bases, with 12 bases sitting between them. CDR3 DNA: TGCGCCAGCAGGGAGGCAGGGATTAATGAAAAACTGTTTTTT. This encodes CASREAGINEKLFF.

The chain links TRBV10-2 to TRBJ2-5; 7 positions match TRBD2. This CDR3 has 14 amino acids. Germline CDR1 WSHSY, CDR2 SAAADI. With V trimmed by 8 bases and J by 5 bases, 11 bases remained unmatched. CDR3 loop: CASGEGGPAETQYF. The CDR3 coding sequence is TGCGCCAGCGGGGAGGGAGGGCCCGCGGAGACCCAGTACTTC.

This clonotype showed up just a few times. The V call is TRBV20-1, the J call TRBJ2-1; 8 positions agree with TRBD2. The junction had 20 bases not matched to a gene; V was cut back by 0 bases and J by 1 base. The CDR3 has 21 amino acids. The germline CDR1 and CDR2 sequences are DFQATT and SNEGSKA (reference sequence). CDR3 nucleotide sequence: TGCAGTGCTAGAGATCGATTGCGACTAGCGCCTTACCGATCGTCCTACAATGAGCAGTTCTTC. This codes for CSARDRLRLAPYRSSYNEQFF.

This clonotype was seen a few times. The chain employs TRBV29-1 and TRBJ2-7, with 8 bases aligning to TRBD2. Germline V gene data show CDR1 as SQVTM and CDR2 as ANQGSEA. The CDR3 runs to 12 residues. V shed 8 bases and J 3 bases; nucleotides not matched to a gene: 6. The CDR3 nucleotides are TGCAGCACCCGGACTAGCTTCTACGAGCAGTACTTC. It encodes CSTRTSFYEQYF.

The V call is TRBV7-3, the J call TRBJ2-5; D is perhaps TRBD1 (5 bases). CDR1 is SGHTA, CDR2 FQGTGA, per germline. The V gene lost 6 bases and the J gene lost 5 bases, with 19 bases spanning the gap. The CDR3 is made up of 15 amino acids. CDR3 sequence reads: CASRSGLFSDETQYF. The CDR3 coding sequence is TGTGCCAGCAGATCAGGGCTTTTCTCGGATGAGACCCAGTACTTC.

This clonotype has more than one count but fewer than ten. The V call is TRBV12-3 or TRBV12-4, the J call TRBJ2-1; the D is unclear. V lost 2 bases and J lost 8, with 13 bases in between. The CDR3 contains 14 residues. The CDR3 loop reads CASSLRPSADEQFF. CDR3 DNA sequence: TGTGCCAGCAGTTTAAGACCTTCCGCCGATGAGCAGTTCTTC.

This clonotype occurred a few times. The V and J genes are TRBV12-3 or TRBV12-4 and TRBJ1-2, with 9 bases aligning to TRBD1. The CDR3 totals 15 residues. V gave up 5 bases and J gave up 3 bases; unmatched junction bases: 7. CDR3 sequence (DNA): TGTGCCAGCAGTACCGACAGGGGGATCGACTATGGCTACACCTTC. Translated, it gives CASSTDRGIDYGYTF.

The chain carries TRBV10-3 and TRBJ2-3; D might be TRBD1 or TRBD2, each matching 5 bases. CDR1 ENHRY and CDR2 SYGVKD come from the germline V gene. This CDR3 has 11 residues. Trimming removed 11 bases at V and 5 bases at J, with 11 bases between. The CDR3: CASRDVDTQYF. Here the CDR3 DNA reads TGTGCCTCCCGGGACGTAGATACGCAGTATTTT.

Only one count was recorded for this clonotype. J is TRBJ2-1 and V is TRBV2, with D perhaps matching TRBD1 (6 bases). Germline assignment: CDR1 SNHLY and CDR2 FYNNEI. Trimming left V 11 bases short and J 3 bases short, with 17 bases between. There are 14 residues in the CDR3. Here the CDR3 DNA reads TGTGCCGGCCAGAGACAGGATGGCTACAATGAGCAGTTCTTC. Translating gives CAGQRQDGYNEQFF. The whole variable domain, filled in from reference TRBV2 and TRBJ2-1, reads EPEVTQTPSHQVTQMGQEVILRCVPISNHLYFYWYRQILGQKVEFLVSFYNNEISEKSEIFDDQFSVERPDGSNFTLKIRSTKLEDSAMYFCAGQRQDGYNEQFFGPGTRLTVL.

The J gene is TRBJ2-1, the V gene TRBV9, with TRBD2 matching over 10 bases. CDR1 is SGDLS and CDR2 is YYNGEE in the germline V gene. CDR3 length: 15 amino acids. V dropped 0 bases and J dropped 9; count of bases not matched to a gene: 6. This chain's CDR3 is CASSVVASGSFEQFF. The CDR3 DNA reads as TGTGCCAGCAGCGTAGTGGCTAGCGGGAGTTTTGAGCAGTTCTTC.

The rearrangement joins TRBV5-5 to TRBJ2-5; the match to TRBD1 covers 7 bases. The CDR3 contains 17 residues. With V trimmed by 5 bases and J by 1 base, 14 bases remained unmatched. CDR1 SGHKS and CDR2 YYEKEE come from the germline V gene (reference sequence). CDR3: CASRRLLTGQFQETQYF. The CDR3 DNA sequence: TGTGCCAGCAGAAGATTGTTAACGGGACAGTTCCAAGAGACCCAGTACTTC.

This clonotype was detected only a few times. This chain connects TRBV3-1 to TRBJ2-1; 14 nucleotides match TRBD2. This CDR3 comprises 17 residues. V gave up 0 bases and J gave up 8 bases; unmatched junction bases: 6. CDR1 is LGHDT, CDR2 YNNKEL, per germline (reference sequence). The CDR3 DNA reads as TGTGCCAGCAGCCAAGACCTCGGACTAGCGGGAGGAGATGAGCAGTTCTTC. It encodes CASSQDLGLAGGDEQFF.

This clonotype appeared a single time. V usage is TRBV11-2 and J usage is TRBJ2-7, with D perhaps TRBD1 or TRBD2 (5 bases each). The CDR3 loop spans 17 amino acids. Between the trimmed V and J ends, which lost 5 bases and 2 bases, there was a span of 22 bases. Germline CDR1 and CDR2: SGHAT and FQNNGV. Written as DNA, the CDR3 is TGTGCCAGCAGCCAAAGTTCAGCGTTCCGGGGCGCCTACGAGCAGTACTTC. Its translation is CASSQSSAFRGAYEQYF.

The chain couples TRBV9 to TRBJ2-3, with TRBD2 matching 13 bases. The J segment lost 6 bases and the V segment lost 3 bases, leaving 7 bases of the junction unmatched. CDR1 is SGDLS, CDR2 YYNGEE, per germline. The CDR3 has 16 residues. CDR3 sequence (DNA): TGTGCCAGCAGCGCAGGGACTAGCGGGATGGTGGATACGCAGTATTTT. Protein sequence: CASSAGTSGMVDTQYF.

This clonotype showed up just a few times. The rearrangement links TRBV7-6 to TRBJ2-2, with unresolved D. Between the trimmed V and J ends, which lost 2 bases and 3 bases, there was a span of 16 bases. CDR1 SGHVS and CDR2 FNYEAQ come from the germline V gene. This CDR3 comprises 17 residues. For the CDR3, the DNA is TGTGCCAGCAGCTTAATCGTCGATTCGCTTTACACCGGGGAGCTGTTTTTT. Translation: CASSLIVDSLYTGELFF.